One and the same sample provided the 30 T cell receptor beta chains below, sequenced in a study of breast tumors, draining lymph nodes, adjacent tissues. Breast cancer patients provided tissue from their axillary draining lymph nodes. TCRdb re-analysed the multiplex PCR reads in MiXCR, keeping a single row per CDR3 protein. The sample lists 130,000 or so distinct CDR3 sequences, approximately 21% occurring once. The sample consisted of axillary lymph node tissue. The receptors derive from a female donor with breast cancer. Some clones in this sample may be carry-over from other donors' samples.

The chain uses TRBV6-1 and TRBJ1-2; D might be TRBD1 (5 bases). This CDR3 region has 15 residues. V shed 0 bases and J shed 4 bases, with 12 bases lying between them. Germline-derived CDR1 and CDR2 are MNHNS and SASEGT. The CDR3 spells CASSEAQTGGYGYTF. The CDR3 nucleotides are TGTGCCAGCAGTGAAGCACAAACAGGAGGCTATGGCTACACCTTC.

In regard to this clonotype: Given a much more abundant clone one base away, this may be a read error. This chain links TRBV3-1 with TRBJ2-7; D remains ambiguous. V was shortened by 5 bases and J by 7 bases, with 9 bases between the two germline ends. Germline V gene sequence: CDR1 LGHDT, CDR2 YNNKEL (reference sequence). The CDR3 is 11 amino acids. This CDR3 is CASSSRVEQYF. For the CDR3, the DNA is TGTGCCAGCAGCTCGCGCGTGGAGCAGTACTTC.

This clonotype was detected many times. The chain couples TRBV20-1 to TRBJ1-5, with D maybe TRBD1 (5 bases). The germline V gene encodes CDR1 DFQATT and CDR2 SNEGSKA (reference sequence). The CDR3 runs 13 residues. V was shortened by 5 bases and J by 4 bases, with 12 bases between the two germline ends. The chain's CDR3 is CSAEGRQNQPQHF. CDR3 nucleotide sequence: TGCAGTGCTGAGGGACGGCAAAATCAGCCCCAGCATTTT.

The chain uses TRBV5-1 and TRBJ2-2; D ambiguous. Germline V CDR1 and CDR2: SGHRS, YFSETQ. With 4 bases removed from V and 4 bases from J, the gap between germline ends came to 14 bases. The CDR3 covers 15 residues. CDR3: CASSGNLGTTGELFF. CDR3 bases: TGCGCCAGCAGCGGTAACCTCGGAACCACCGGGGAGCTGTTTTTT.

This clonotype was observed many times. The V and J genes are TRBV19 and TRBJ2-1, with 12 bases matching TRBD2. With 4 bases clipped from V and 8 bases from J, the junction kept 9 bases outside the gene matches. Germline V gene lookup returns CDR1 LNHDA and CDR2 SQIVND (reference sequence). CDR3 length: 16 residues. CDR3 nucleotide sequence: TGTGCCAGTAGTAGGAAACTAGCGGGAGGAAAGTATGAGCAGTTCTTC. Residues: CASSRKLAGGKYEQFF.

This clonotype showed up many times. The chain joins TRBV20-1 to TRBJ2-1, with D uncertain. Germline CDR1 is DFQATT and CDR2 is SNEGSKA (reference sequence). V shed 0 bases and J shed 4 bases, with 13 bases lying between them. CDR3 length: 15 residues. The CDR3 DNA sequence: TGCAGTGCTAGAGACCCTGGCGGACGATACAATGAGCAGTTCTTC. Amino acids: CSARDPGGRYNEQFF.

This clonotype has at least ten counts. The chain is built from TRBV13 and TRBJ2-7, with 9 bases fitting TRBD1. The J segment lost 5 bases and the V segment lost 2 bases, leaving 7 bases of the junction unmatched. This CDR3 spans 15 amino acids. The germline CDR1 and CDR2 sequences are PRHDT and FYEKMQ (reference sequence). The CDR3 coding sequence is TGTGCCAGCAGCTTAACCCGGGACAGGGACGACGAGCAGTACTTC. This translates into CASSLTRDRDDEQYF.

Concerning this clonotype: A read error is possible here, since a much larger clone lies one base away. V and J are TRBV12-3 or TRBV12-4 and TRBJ1-3, with TRBD1 matching over 7 bases. The CDR3 loop spans 15 amino acids. Here the CDR3 DNA reads TGTGCCAGCAGTTCGTACAGGGGACCAGGAAACGCCATATATTTT. Translation gives CASSSYRGPGNAIYF.

The J gene is TRBJ2-7, the V gene TRBV15; 10 nucleotides match TRBD2. Losses at the gene ends were 1 base for V and 0 bases for J; bases not matched to a gene: 0. The CDR3 consists of 15 residues. CDR1 is LNHNV and CDR2 is YYDKDF in the germline V gene (reference sequence). Written as DNA, the CDR3 is TGTGCCACCAGCAGAGCTAGCGGGAGCTCCTACGAGCAGTACTTC. This gives the protein CATSRASGSSYEQYF.

As to this clonotype: This clone may be a read error of a much larger clone one base away. The rearrangement uses TRBV12-3 or TRBV12-4 and TRBJ2-5; 8 nucleotides agree with TRBD2. The CDR3 sequence is 14 residues long. CDR3 amino acids: CASSYTSGKEAQYF. CDR3 coding DNA: TGTGCCAGCAGTTATACTAGCGGAAAAGAGGCCCAGTACTTC.

This clonotype has at least ten counts. The chain uses TRBV24-1 and TRBJ2-2; 7 bases line up with TRBD1. The ends lost 7 bases at V and 0 bases at J; junction bases unmatched: 4. Germline V gene lookup returns CDR1 KGHDR and CDR2 SFDVKD. This CDR3 comprises 15 residues. As DNA, the CDR3 is TGTGCCACCAGCAGGACAGGAGCGAACACCGGGGAGCTGTTTTTT. It codes for CATSRTGANTGELFF.

The CDR3 DNA reads as TGTGCCAGCGGGGTGACAGCCACGGAGGAGCAGTACTTC. Translation gives CASGVTATEEQYF. J is TRBJ2-7 and V is TRBV25-1; tentatively, D is TRBD1 (5 bases). The CDR3 has 13 amino acids. With 8 bases removed from V and 7 bases from J, the gap between germline ends came to 18 bases. Germline CDR1 is MGHDK and CDR2 is SYGVNS.

A note on this clonotype: This may be a read error: a much more frequent sequence differs by one nucleotide. The chain carries TRBV11-1 and TRBJ1-2, with 10 positions matching TRBD1. The CDR3 spans 14 residues. The J segment lost 6 bases and the V segment lost 4 bases, leaving 5 bases of the junction unmatched. Germline V gene lookup returns CDR1 SGHAT and CDR2 FQDESV (reference sequence). The CDR3 DNA follows: TGTGCCAGCAGCTCAGTTGGGACAGGGGATGGCTACACCTTC. This translates into CASSSVGTGDGYTF.

V is TRBV5-1 and J is TRBJ1-5; tentative D call: TRBD1 (5 bases). Germline CDR1 and CDR2: SGHRS and YFSETQ. V was clipped by 5 bases and J by 3 bases, with 15 bases between them. The CDR3 runs to 15 residues. The CDR3 DNA reads as TGCGCCAGCAGTAGTGAGGGGCGGGCCAATCAGCCCCAGCATTTT. Protein product: CASSSEGRANQPQHF.

This clonotype was seen many times. The V call is TRBV20-1, the J call TRBJ2-1, with D possibly being TRBD2 (6 bases). This CDR3 has 15 residues. Trimming took 3 bases from V and 9 from J, leaving 21 bases between them. Germline assignment: CDR1 DFQATT and CDR2 SNEGSKA (reference sequence). The CDR3 sequence is CSASGTSGRDLEQFF. CDR3 nucleotides: TGCAGTGCTAGCGGCACGTCGGGGCGGGATCTTGAGCAGTTCTTC.

This clonotype was found many times. This rearrangement joins TRBV2 to TRBJ2-7; 7 positions match TRBD2. V lost 3 bases to trimming and J lost 0 bases; unmatched junction nucleotides: 5. The CDR3 length is 15 residues. Germline CDR1 reads SNHLY; CDR2 reads FYNNEI. CDR3 residues: CASSEGSGFSYEQYF. The CDR3 DNA is TGTGCCAGCAGTGAGGGTAGCGGGTTCTCCTACGAGCAGTACTTC.

In its sample, this clonotype was seen many times. The V and J genes are TRBV9 and TRBJ2-7; 8 bases are shared with TRBD1. V gave up 2 bases and J gave up 7 bases; unmatched junction bases: 14. This CDR3 is built from 16 residues. Germline values: CDR1 SGDLS, CDR2 YYNGEE. DNA of the CDR3: TGTGCCAGCAGCGTTCACACAGGGGGAGGTTTGGTTGAGCAGTACTTC. The encoded protein is CASSVHTGGGLVEQYF.

Points on this clonotype: A much larger clone sits a single nucleotide away, making a read error possible. The chain joins TRBV24-1 to TRBJ2-1, with 7 positions matching TRBD1. This CDR3 spans 16 amino acids. Germline V gives CDR1 KGHDR, CDR2 SFDVKD. V shed 5 bases and J 7 bases; nucleotides not matched to a gene: 13. CDR3 sequence: CATSGSSDRRVNEQFF. The CDR3 DNA is TGTGCCACCAGTGGGAGTTCGGACAGGAGAGTGAATGAGCAGTTCTTC.

This clonotype came up many times. The chain employs TRBV6-5 and TRBJ1-5; 7 bases fit TRBD1. V trimming: 5 bases; J trimming: 3 bases; junction bases outside the gene matches: 10. Looked up from germline, CDR1 is MNHEY and CDR2 is SVGAGI. The CDR3 totals 16 residues. The CDR3 spells CASSRRKQGNNQPQHF. CDR3 in DNA: TGTGCCAGCAGTCGGAGAAAACAGGGGAACAATCAGCCCCAGCATTTT.

There are a few counts of this clonotype. The gene calls are TRBV20-1 and TRBJ1-1; perhaps TRBD1 as D (6 bases). This CDR3 comprises 14 residues. From germline, CDR1 is DFQATT and CDR2 SNEGSKA (reference sequence). V was cut by 3 bases and J by 5 bases, with 16 bases left in between. CDR3 residues: CSASSWGPETEAFF. The CDR3 DNA is TGCAGTGCTAGTTCATGGGGGCCTGAGACTGAAGCTTTCTTT.

This clonotype was counted at least ten times. The chain is built from TRBV6-5 and TRBJ2-1; TRBD1 matches at 7 bases. The CDR3 consists of 14 residues. The V and J ends lost 6 bases and 3 bases, in that order; junction bases with no gene match: 5. Germline CDR1 MNHEY, CDR2 SVGAGI. CDR3 loop: CASRPGQFYNEQFF. The CDR3 region has the DNA TGTGCCAGCAGGCCGGGACAGTTCTACAATGAGCAGTTCTTC.

This sequence joins TRBV27 and TRBJ2-2, with 7 bases aligning to TRBD2. The CDR3 spans 19 residues. Germline V gene lookup returns CDR1 MNHEY and CDR2 SMNVEV (reference sequence). V dropped 5 bases and J dropped 5; count of bases not matched to a gene: 20. CDR3 sequence (DNA): TGTGCCAGCAGTGTACTGGGGGAGGGGCTGACTAGATCTACCGGGGAGCTGTTTTTT. Residues: CASSVLGEGLTRSTGELFF.

This clonotype was found many times. V usage is TRBV4-1 and J usage is TRBJ1-4; D gene ambiguous. CDR3 size: 14 residues. V was clipped by 4 bases and J by 8 bases, with 14 bases between them. CDR1 and CDR2 from the germline V gene are MGHRA and YSYEKL. The CDR3 spells CASSPPASREKLFF. CDR3 sequence (DNA): TGCGCCAGCAGCCCTCCGGCGTCCCGCGAAAAACTGTTTTTT.

The table lists this clonotype with many counts. V and J are TRBV5-1 and TRBJ2-2, with D tentatively TRBD1 (5 bases). V was trimmed by 0 bases and J by 0 bases, leaving 9 bases between them. The CDR3 runs 16 residues. Germline CDR1 and CDR2: SGHRS and YFSETQ. The CDR3 coding sequence is TGCGCCAGCAGCTTGGCCGGCAGGGCGAACACCGGGGAGCTGTTTTTT. It translates to CASSLAGRANTGELFF.

This clonotype showed up many times. V and J are TRBV5-5 and TRBJ2-2; 11 bases match TRBD1. The V and J ends lost 4 bases and 6 bases, in that order; junction bases with no gene match: 5. CDR1 and CDR2 (germline): SGHKS, YYEKEE (reference sequence). The CDR3 sequence is 15 residues long. The CDR3 nucleotides read TGTGCCAGCAGCCCAGGGACAGGGGGTGCCGGGGAGCTGTTTTTT. It encodes CASSPGTGGAGELFF.

This sequence joins TRBV9 and TRBJ2-1; 7 nucleotides align to TRBD2. Trimming removed 3 bases from V and 2 bases from J; junction bases left unmatched: 11. Germline CDR1 reads SGDLS; CDR2 reads YYNGEE. The CDR3 length is 17 residues. The DNA for the CDR3 is TGTGCCAGCAGCGCAGCAGGTGGTGGGAGGGCCTACAATGAGCAGTTCTTC. This codes for CASSAAGGGRAYNEQFF.

This clonotype was seen at least ten times. The chain combines TRBV6-5 with TRBJ2-1, with 10 bases aligning to TRBD1. This CDR3 comprises 12 residues. V was clipped by 6 bases and J by 15 bases; unmatched bases: 8. The germline V gene encodes CDR1 MNHEY and CDR2 SVGAGI. In nucleotides, the CDR3 is TGTGCCAGCAGCCGCGGACAGGGGGTTCCGTTCTTC. Translating it yields CASSRGQGVPFF.

This clonotype was picked up many times. The chain is built from TRBV3-1 and TRBJ2-7; TRBD1 agrees at 7 bases. The CDR3 extends over 16 amino acids. CDR1 LGHDT and CDR2 YNNKEL come from the germline V gene (reference sequence). The ends lost 1 base at V and 2 bases at J; junction bases unmatched: 8. CDR3 nucleotide sequence: TGTGCCAGCAGCCAAGGTGGGACAGCCATACCCTACGAGCAGTACTTC. Residues: CASSQGGTAIPYEQYF.

A remark on this clonotype: A much bigger clone sits one base away, suggesting this may be a read error. This CDR3 reads CATTYTRDSGANALTF. The CDR3 DNA reads TGTGCCACCACCTATACCAGGGATTCTGGGGCCAACGCCCTGACTTTC. This chain connects TRBV24-1 to TRBJ2-6; D possibly corresponds to TRBD1 (5 bases). CDR1 and CDR2 (germline): KGHDR, SFDVKD. The CDR3 has 16 residues.

The chain is built from TRBV6-4 and TRBJ2-3; 11 positions match TRBD2. The V segment lost 5 bases and the J segment 3 bases; nucleotides outside the gene matches: 10. The CDR3 length is 17 residues. From germline, CDR1 is MRHNA and CDR2 SNTAGT. The CDR3 is CASSLGLAGGNTDTQYF. For the CDR3, the DNA is TGTGCCAGCAGTTTAGGGCTAGCGGGAGGAAATACAGATACGCAGTATTTT.